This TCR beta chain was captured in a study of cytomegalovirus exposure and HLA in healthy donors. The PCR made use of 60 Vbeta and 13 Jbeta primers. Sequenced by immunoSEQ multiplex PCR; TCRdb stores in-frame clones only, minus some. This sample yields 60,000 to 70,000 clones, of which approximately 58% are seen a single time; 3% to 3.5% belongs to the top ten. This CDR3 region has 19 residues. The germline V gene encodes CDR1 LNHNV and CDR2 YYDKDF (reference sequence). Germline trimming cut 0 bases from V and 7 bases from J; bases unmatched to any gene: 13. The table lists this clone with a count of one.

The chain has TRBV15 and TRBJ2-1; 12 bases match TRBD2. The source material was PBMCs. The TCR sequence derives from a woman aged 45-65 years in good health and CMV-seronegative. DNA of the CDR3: TGTGCCACCAGCAGAGAAAAAGGACTAGCGGGGAGAATTAAGAATGAGCAGTTCTTC. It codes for CATSREKGLAGRIKNEQFF.